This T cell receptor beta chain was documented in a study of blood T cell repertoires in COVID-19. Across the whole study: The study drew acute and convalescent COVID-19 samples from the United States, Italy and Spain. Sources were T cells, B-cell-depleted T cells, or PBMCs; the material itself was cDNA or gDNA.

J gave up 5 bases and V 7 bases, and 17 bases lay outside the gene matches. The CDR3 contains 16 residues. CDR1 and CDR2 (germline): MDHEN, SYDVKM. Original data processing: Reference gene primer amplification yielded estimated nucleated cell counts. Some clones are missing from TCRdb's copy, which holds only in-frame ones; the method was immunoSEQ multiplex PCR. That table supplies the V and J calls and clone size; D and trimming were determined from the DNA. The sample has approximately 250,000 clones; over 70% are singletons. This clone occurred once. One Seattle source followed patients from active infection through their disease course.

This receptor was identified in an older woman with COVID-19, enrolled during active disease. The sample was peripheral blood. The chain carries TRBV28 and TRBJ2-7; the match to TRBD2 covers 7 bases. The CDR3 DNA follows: TGTGCCAGCACGTCGGGAGGACACCCAGGTTCCGACGAGCAGTACTTC. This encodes CASTSGGHPGSDEQYF.